The clone carrying this T cell receptor (beta chain) occurred once. What it binds is unknown. V dropped 3 bases and J dropped 4; count of bases not matched to a gene: 19. Germline V gene sequence: CDR1 SGHVS, CDR2 FQNEAQ. The CDR3 extends over 21 amino acids. Time point described: blood 4 weeks post-SBRT, at nephrectomy. Documented treatment: 15 Gy SBRT to primary tumor, nephrectomy 4 weeks later. Nephrectomy followed 15 Gy stereotactic body radiation by 4 weeks. Serial blood draws occurred at baseline and 2 and 4 weeks post-SBRT. These data originate in a study of radiation and T cells in renal cell carcinoma. Overall study results and limits: From baseline, blood top tumor clonotypes peaked at 2 weeks post-radiation.

Profiled with immunoSEQ multiplex PCR; TCRdb holds only in-frame clones, not every one. The repertoire has approximately 170,000 clones, approximately 90% of them found once; the top ten carry about 11%. This TCR derives from a woman aged 50 to 60 with renal cell carcinoma. The chain links TRBV7-8 to TRBJ2-5, with TRBD2 matching over 14 bases. The sample consisted of blood, taken from a patient whose treatment included radiotherapy and nephrectomy. Here the CDR3 reads CASSFRRNGLAGGRSGETQYF. CDR3 in DNA: TGTGCCAGCAGCTTCCGTAGAAACGGACTAGCGGGGGGCCGATCCGGAGAGACCCAGTACTTC. Full variable domain (outside the CDR3, taken from reference TRBV7-8 and TRBJ2-5): GAGVSQSPRYKVAKRGQDVALRCDPISGHVSLFWYQQALGQGPEFLTYFQNEAQLDKSGLPSDRFFAERPEGSVSTLKIQRTQQEDSAVYLCASSFRRNGLAGGRSGETQYFGPGTRLLVL.